This TCR beta chain was retrieved from a study of blood T cell repertoires in COVID-19. Study information: Sites in the United States, Italy and Spain provided acute and convalescent COVID-19 samples. Nucleic acid was either cDNA or gDNA, and it came from T cells, B-cell-depleted T cells, or PBMCs.

This CDR3 has 14 residues. V lost 5 bases and J lost 3; bases outside the gene matches: 3. Germline-derived CDR1 and CDR2 are MRHNA and SNTAGT. Source study methods: Scientists estimated how many nucleated cells there were by amplifying reference gene primers. TCRdb's copy holds only in-frame clones and misses some; the assay was immunoSEQ multiplex PCR. V and J calls and clone size come straight from that table; D and trimming were deduced from the DNA. Found here are about 68,000 clones, about nine tenths of them singletons; the top ten hold about 8.3%. The sequenced sample was peripheral blood. The TCR was taken from a man aged 30 to 45 with acute or convalescent COVID-19. The chain joins TRBV6-4 to TRBJ2-1; 8 bases map to TRBD1. CDR3 in amino acids: CASSQGAGYNEQFF. The CDR3 bases are TGTGCCAGCAGTCAGGGGGCCGGCTACAATGAGCAGTTCTTC.